These 18 T cell receptor beta chains came from one sample sequenced in a study of response to subunit inactivated influenza vaccine. Via MiXCR, TCRdb re-called the RT-PCR reads, giving one row per CDR3 protein. Counted here are 450,000 to 600,000 distinct CDR3 sequences, more than 15% occurring once; the ten biggest clones make up less than 4%. This material consisted of CD4+ T cells sorted from PBMCs, taken roughly 24 months after vaccination. The receptors come from a man aged 50-75 years who received an inactivated influenza vaccine.

This clonotype appeared a few times. The chain carries TRBV4-3 and TRBJ2-6; 8 bases map to TRBD2. Germline-derived CDR1 and CDR2 are LGHNA and YSLEER. The CDR3 is 17 residues long. V dropped 0 bases and J dropped 0; count of bases not matched to a gene: 1. CDR3 amino acids: CASSQDAGGSGANVLTF. The CDR3 bases are TGCGCCAGCAGCCAAGATGCGGGGGGCTCTGGGGCCAACGTCCTGACTTTC.

This clonotype appeared a few times. An end of the junction differs from the germline gene, which may be a read error. The chain combines TRBV20-1 with TRBJ1-2; D is unclear. In germline, CDR1 is DFQATT, CDR2 SNEGSKA (reference sequence). The CDR3 runs 16 residues. The CDR3 region has the DNA TGCAGTGCGAGAGACTTCGCCGAGTGGTATAACTATGGCTACACCTTC. This sequence encodes CSARDFAEWYNYGYTF.

This clonotype turned up a few times. The chain is built from TRBV7-9 and TRBJ1-5, with TRBD1 matching over 8 bases. V gave up 3 bases and J gave up 5 bases; unmatched junction bases: 3. Germline V CDR1 and CDR2: SEHNR, FQNEAQ (reference sequence). The CDR3 sequence is 14 residues long. The CDR3 loop is CASSLRTGYQPQHF. The DNA for the CDR3 is TGTGCCAGCAGCTTGCGGACAGGGTATCAGCCCCAGCATTTT.

The rearrangement links TRBV7-9 to TRBJ2-5, with TRBD1 matching over 8 bases. Germline loops: CDR1 SEHNR, CDR2 FQNEAQ (reference sequence). The junction had 4 bases not matched to a gene; V was cut back by 0 bases and J by 4 bases. The CDR3 extends over 15 amino acids. The DNA for the CDR3 is TGTGCCAGCAGCTTAGCGGCAGGGGGCAGAGAGACCCAGTACTTC. It encodes CASSLAAGGRETQYF.

This chain joins TRBV5-1 and TRBJ1-1; 8 bases agree with TRBD1. The CDR3 has 16 amino acids. With 4 bases clipped from V and 0 bases from J, the junction kept 8 bases outside the gene matches. Germline assignment: CDR1 SGHRS and CDR2 YFSETQ. DNA of the CDR3: TGCGCCAGCAGCGAACAGGGGGGACAGATGAACACTGAAGCTTTCTTT. It specifies CASSEQGGQMNTEAFF. The whole variable domain, filled in from reference TRBV5-1 and TRBJ1-1, reads KAGVTQTPRYLIKTRGQQVTLSCSPISGHRSVSWYQQTPGQGLQFLFEYFSETQRNKGNFPGRFSGRQFSNSRSEMNVSTLELGDSALYLCASSEQGGQMNTEAFFGQGTRLTVV.

This clonotype showed up just once. The gene calls are TRBV20-1 and TRBJ2-5; 14 nucleotides match TRBD2. Looked up from germline, CDR1 is DFQATT and CDR2 is SNEGSKA (reference sequence). The J segment lost 5 bases and the V segment lost 6 bases, leaving 5 bases of the junction unmatched. The CDR3 extends over 14 amino acids. For the CDR3, the DNA is TGCAGTGCCACAGGACTAGCGGGGGGTGAGACCCAGTACTTC. Translating gives CSATGLAGGETQYF.

This clonotype was found a few times. The CDR3 sequence is CATSDSWDRETQYF. The CDR3 DNA reads as TGTGCCACCAGTGATTCCTGGGACCGCGAGACCCAGTACTTC. The chain links TRBV24-1 to TRBJ2-5; D is tentatively TRBD1 or TRBD2 (5 bases each). Trimming pared 2 bases from V and 5 bases from J, leaving 11 bases between. CDR3 length equals 14 residues. CDR1 is KGHDR, CDR2 SFDVKD, per germline.

In regard to this clonotype: One base separates it from a far larger clone, so it is likely a read error. The CDR3 DNA sequence: TGCAGTGCCTCCCGGGACGACCAAGAGACCCAGTACTTC. As protein: CSASRDDQETQYF. J is TRBJ2-5 and V is TRBV20-1; D tentatively fits TRBD1 or TRBD2 (5 bases each). There are 13 residues in the CDR3. Trimming pared 6 bases from V and 0 bases from J, leaving 11 bases between. In germline, CDR1 is DFQATT, CDR2 SNEGSKA (reference sequence).

The chain couples TRBV7-6 to TRBJ1-5, with D hard to call. Trimming pared 7 bases from V and 2 bases from J, leaving 18 bases between. Germline CDR1 SGHVS, CDR2 FNYEAQ. The CDR3 is 16 residues long. The CDR3 is CASTRSGRGGNQPQHF. CDR3 bases: TGTGCCAGCACCAGGTCGGGTCGTGGGGGCAATCAGCCCCAGCATTTT.

This clonotype occurred a few times. V and J are TRBV27 and TRBJ2-2; 11 bases agree with TRBD2. J gave up 3 bases and V 2 bases, and 5 bases lay outside the gene matches. The CDR3 totals 17 residues. CDR1 MNHEY and CDR2 SMNVEV come from the germline V gene (reference sequence). CDR3 region: CASSLATSGSYTGELFF. In DNA form, the CDR3 reads TGTGCCAGCAGTTTAGCTACTAGCGGGAGCTACACCGGGGAGCTGTTTTTT.

Worth noting for this clonotype: A much larger clonotype is one base distant, so this may be a read error. The chain joins TRBV5-1 to TRBJ2-3, with 11 positions matching TRBD1. CDR3 length equals 16 residues. CDR1 and CDR2 from the germline V gene are SGHRS and YFSETQ. CDR3 sequence: CASSPGGQGATDTQNF. CDR3 sequence (DNA): TGCGCCAGCAGCCCCGGAGGACAGGGGGCCACAGATACGCAGAATTTT.

This clonotype was recorded a few times. The chain uses TRBV7-2 and TRBJ1-6; D not resolved. Trimming shortened V by 0 bases and J by 7 bases, and 10 bases separated the two germline ends. CDR3 length: 15 residues. From germline, CDR1 is SGHTA and CDR2 FQGNSA. In DNA form, the CDR3 reads TGTGCCAGCAGCTTAGCGGGGTGGATAAATTCACCCCTCCACTTT. Its translation: CASSLAGWINSPLHF.

This clonotype appeared many times. The rearrangement links TRBV5-1 to TRBJ1-1; D is undetermined. The CDR3 has 13 residues. Germline values: CDR1 SGHRS, CDR2 YFSETQ. The V end lost 3 bases, the J end lost 2 bases, and 8 bases lay between the germline ends. For the CDR3, the DNA is TGCGCCAGCAGCTGGCAGCGAAACACTGAAGCTTTCTTT. It specifies CASSWQRNTEAFF.

The rearrangement joins TRBV29-1 to TRBJ2-1; 10 bases are a match to TRBD2. The germline CDR1 and CDR2 sequences are SQVTM and ANQGSEA. The CDR3 covers 13 residues. Trimming removed 5 bases from V and 2 bases from J; junction bases left unmatched: 0. Here the CDR3 reads CSVSGRAYNEQFF. The CDR3 bases are TGCAGCGTTAGCGGGAGGGCCTACAATGAGCAGTTCTTC.

This clonotype has a handful of counts. J is TRBJ2-1 and V is TRBV7-2; D possibly corresponds to TRBD1 (5 bases). Germline V gene data show CDR1 as SGHTA and CDR2 as FQGNSA. V lost 5 bases to trimming and J lost 0 bases, with 11 bases between them. This CDR3 has 15 amino acids. CDR3 sequence (DNA): TGTGCCAGCAGCCCAGACAGTCGCTCCTACAATGAGCAGTTCTTC. This gives the protein CASSPDSRSYNEQFF.

In this sample, this clonotype turned up a few times. The CDR3 nucleotides read TGTGCCAGCAATGACGATGGGACGCAGTATTTT. It specifies CASNDDGTQYF. The chain couples TRBV6-2 or TRBV6-3 to TRBJ2-3, with D uncertain. CDR3 length: 11 residues. Germline values: CDR1 MNHEY, CDR2 SVGEGT. V was pared by 7 bases and J by 9 bases, with 11 bases between.

This clonotype was picked up many times. This chain links TRBV6-5 with TRBJ1-6; D is ambiguous. Looked up from germline, CDR1 is MNHEY and CDR2 is SVGAGI. This CDR3 region has 16 residues. V was pared by 4 bases and J by 9 bases, with 19 bases between. The CDR3 sequence is CASSSSHSRVVSPLHF. CDR3 sequence (DNA): TGTGCCAGCAGTTCCAGTCACAGCCGGGTAGTTTCACCCCTCCACTTT.

This clonotype was seen only a few times. J is TRBJ1-1 and V is TRBV5-6, with 8 bases matching TRBD1. The CDR3 contains 16 residues. Germline CDR1 SGHDT, CDR2 YYEEEE. J was trimmed by 4 bases and V by 0 bases; bases with no gene match: 8. CDR3 bases: TGTGCCAGCAGCTTGGCCCAACAGGGGGTCGGCACTGAAGCTTTCTTT. Translation: CASSLAQQGVGTEAFF.